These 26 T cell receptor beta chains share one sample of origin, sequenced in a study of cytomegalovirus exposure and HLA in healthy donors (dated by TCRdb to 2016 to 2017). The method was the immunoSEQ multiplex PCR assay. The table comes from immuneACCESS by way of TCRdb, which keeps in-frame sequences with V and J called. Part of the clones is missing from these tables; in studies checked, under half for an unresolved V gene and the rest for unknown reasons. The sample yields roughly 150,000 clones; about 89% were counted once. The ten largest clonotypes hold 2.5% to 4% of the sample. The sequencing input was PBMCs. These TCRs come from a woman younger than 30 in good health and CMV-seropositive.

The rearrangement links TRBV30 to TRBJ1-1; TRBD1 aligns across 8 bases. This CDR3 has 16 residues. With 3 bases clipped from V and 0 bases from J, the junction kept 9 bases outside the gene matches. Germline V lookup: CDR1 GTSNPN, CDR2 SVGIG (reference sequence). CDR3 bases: TGTGCCTGGAGCGCCGGGCAGGGGGCGCTGAACACTGAAGCTTTCTTT. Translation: CAWSAGQGALNTEAFF.

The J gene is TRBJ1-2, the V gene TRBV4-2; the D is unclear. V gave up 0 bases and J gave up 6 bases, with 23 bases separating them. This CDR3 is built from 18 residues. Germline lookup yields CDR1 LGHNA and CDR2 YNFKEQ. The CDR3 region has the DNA TGTGCCAGCAGCCAAGATGTGACTATTGCGAACCCGAAGAATGGCTACACCTTC. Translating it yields CASSQDVTIANPKNGYTF.

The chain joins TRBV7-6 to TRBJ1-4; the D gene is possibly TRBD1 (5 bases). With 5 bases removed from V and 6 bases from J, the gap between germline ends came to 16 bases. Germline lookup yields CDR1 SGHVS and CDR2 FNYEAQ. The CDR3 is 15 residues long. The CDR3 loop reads CASSHVRGEDEKLFF. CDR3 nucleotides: TGTGCCAGCAGCCATGTCCGGGGGGAAGATGAAAAACTGTTTTTT.

CDR3 nucleotides: TGCGCCAGCAGTGAGAAGGTTCGGGCTAGCGGGAGGAATGAGCAGTTCTTC. Protein sequence: CASSEKVRASGRNEQFF. The chain uses TRBV10-1 and TRBJ2-1; 11 bases agree with TRBD2. V gave up 2 bases and J gave up 7 bases; unmatched junction bases: 10. This CDR3 has 17 amino acids. The germline V gene has CDR1 WNHNN and CDR2 SYGVQD (reference sequence).

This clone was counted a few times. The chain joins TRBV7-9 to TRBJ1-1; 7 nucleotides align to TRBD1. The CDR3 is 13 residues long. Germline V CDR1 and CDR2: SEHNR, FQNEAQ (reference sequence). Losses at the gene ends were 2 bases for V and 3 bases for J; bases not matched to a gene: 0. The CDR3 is CASSLTGDTEAFF. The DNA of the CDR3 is TGTGCCAGCAGCTTAACAGGGGACACTGAAGCTTTCTTT.

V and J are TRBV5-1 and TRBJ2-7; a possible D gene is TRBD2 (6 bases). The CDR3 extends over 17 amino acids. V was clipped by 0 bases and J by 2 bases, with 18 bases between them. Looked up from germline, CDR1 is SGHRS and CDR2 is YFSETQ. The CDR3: CASSLATGVASTYEQYF. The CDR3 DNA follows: TGCGCCAGCAGCTTGGCGACGGGGGTAGCGAGCACCTACGAGCAGTACTTC.

The CDR3, as DNA: TGCGCCAGCAGTGGAACCGGGACAGGAAAGACCCAGTACTTC. This encodes CASSGTGTGKTQYF. This chain joins TRBV10-1 and TRBJ2-5, with 8 bases identical to TRBD1. The V gene's germline CDR1 is WNHNN and CDR2 SYGVQD (reference sequence). V gave up 4 bases and J gave up 6 bases; unmatched junction bases: 7. The CDR3 loop spans 14 amino acids.

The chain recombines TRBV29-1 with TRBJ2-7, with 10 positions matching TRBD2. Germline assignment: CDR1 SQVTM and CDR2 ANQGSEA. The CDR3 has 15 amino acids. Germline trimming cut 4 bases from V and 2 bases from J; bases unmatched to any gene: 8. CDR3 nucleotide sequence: TGCAGCGTTGGTCCTAGCGGGAGCGCTACCTACGAGCAGTACTTC. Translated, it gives CSVGPSGSATYEQYF.

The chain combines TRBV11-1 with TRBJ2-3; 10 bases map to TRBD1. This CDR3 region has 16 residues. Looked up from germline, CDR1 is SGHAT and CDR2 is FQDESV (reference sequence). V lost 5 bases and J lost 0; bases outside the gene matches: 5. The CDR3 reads CASSQTGGLSTDTQYF. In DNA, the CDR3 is TGTGCCAGCAGCCAGACAGGGGGCCTCAGCACAGATACGCAGTATTTT. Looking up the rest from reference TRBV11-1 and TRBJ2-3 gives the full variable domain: EAEVAQSPRYKITEKSQAVAFWCDPISGHATLYWYRQILGQGPELLVQFQDESVVDDSQLPKDRFSAERLKGVDSTLKIQPAELGDSAMYLCASSQTGGLSTDTQYFGPGTRLTVL.

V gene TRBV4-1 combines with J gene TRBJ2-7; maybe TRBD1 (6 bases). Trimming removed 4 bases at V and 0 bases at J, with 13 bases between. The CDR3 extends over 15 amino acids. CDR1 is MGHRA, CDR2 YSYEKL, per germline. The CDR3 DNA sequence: TGCGCCAGCAGCCTACAGGGCTTGAGCTCCTACGAGCAGTACTTC. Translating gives CASSLQGLSSYEQYF.

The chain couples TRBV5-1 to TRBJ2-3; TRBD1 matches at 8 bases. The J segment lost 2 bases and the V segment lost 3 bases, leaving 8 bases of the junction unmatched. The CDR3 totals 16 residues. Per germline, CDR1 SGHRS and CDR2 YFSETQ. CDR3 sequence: CASSSIGQGDTDTQYF. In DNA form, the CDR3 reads TGCGCCAGCAGCTCGATCGGACAGGGAGACACAGATACGCAGTATTTT.

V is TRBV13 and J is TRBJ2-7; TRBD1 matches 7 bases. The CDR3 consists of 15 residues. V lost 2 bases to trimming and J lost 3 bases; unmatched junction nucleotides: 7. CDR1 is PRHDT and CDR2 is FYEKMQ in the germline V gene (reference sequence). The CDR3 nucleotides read TGTGCCAGCAGCTTAACGGGGACAGAGGTCTACGAGCAGTACTTC. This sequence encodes CASSLTGTEVYEQYF.

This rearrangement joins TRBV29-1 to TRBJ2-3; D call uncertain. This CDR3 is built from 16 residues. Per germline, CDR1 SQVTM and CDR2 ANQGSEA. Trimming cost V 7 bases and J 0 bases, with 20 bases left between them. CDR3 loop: CSAREASILSTDTQYF. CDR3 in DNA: TGCAGCGCCCGTGAAGCCTCAATACTTAGCACAGATACGCAGTATTTT.

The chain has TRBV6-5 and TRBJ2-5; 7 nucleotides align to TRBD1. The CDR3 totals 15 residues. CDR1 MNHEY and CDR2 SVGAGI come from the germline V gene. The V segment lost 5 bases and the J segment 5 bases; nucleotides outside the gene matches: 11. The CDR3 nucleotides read TGTGCCAGCAGTACGACAGGGATAGGTGGGGAGACCCAGTACTTC. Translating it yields CASSTTGIGGETQYF.

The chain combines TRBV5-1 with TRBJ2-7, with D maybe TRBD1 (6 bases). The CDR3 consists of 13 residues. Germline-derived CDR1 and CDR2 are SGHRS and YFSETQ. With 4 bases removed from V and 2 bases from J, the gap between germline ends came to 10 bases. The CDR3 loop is CASSPQGPYEQYF. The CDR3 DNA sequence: TGCGCCAGCAGCCCCCAGGGGCCCTACGAGCAGTACTTC. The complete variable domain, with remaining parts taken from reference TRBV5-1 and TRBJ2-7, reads KAGVTQTPRYLIKTRGQQVTLSCSPISGHRSVSWYQQTPGQGLQFLFEYFSETQRNKGNFPGRFSGRQFSNSRSEMNVSTLELGDSALYLCASSPQGPYEQYFGPGTRLTVT.

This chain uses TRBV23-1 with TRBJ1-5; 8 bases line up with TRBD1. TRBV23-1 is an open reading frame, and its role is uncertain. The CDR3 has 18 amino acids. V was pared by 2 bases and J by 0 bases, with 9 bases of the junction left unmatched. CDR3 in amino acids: CASSQGCRGLFSNQPQHF. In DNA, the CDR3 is TGCGCCAGCAGTCAAGGTTGCAGGGGGCTTTTTAGCAATCAGCCCCAGCATTTT.

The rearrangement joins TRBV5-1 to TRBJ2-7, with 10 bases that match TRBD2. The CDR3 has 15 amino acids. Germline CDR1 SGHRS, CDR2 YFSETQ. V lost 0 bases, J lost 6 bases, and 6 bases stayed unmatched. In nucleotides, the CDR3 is TGCGCCAGCAGCTTGGCCTCGGGACTAGCGACCGAGCAGTACTTC. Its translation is CASSLASGLATEQYF.

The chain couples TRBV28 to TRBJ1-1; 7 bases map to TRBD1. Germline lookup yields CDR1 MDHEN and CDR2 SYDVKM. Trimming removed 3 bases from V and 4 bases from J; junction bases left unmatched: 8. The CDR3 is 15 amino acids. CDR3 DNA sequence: TGTGCCAGCAGTTTTAGTGGCAGGGGGACCACTGAAGCTTTCTTT. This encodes CASSFSGRGTTEAFF.

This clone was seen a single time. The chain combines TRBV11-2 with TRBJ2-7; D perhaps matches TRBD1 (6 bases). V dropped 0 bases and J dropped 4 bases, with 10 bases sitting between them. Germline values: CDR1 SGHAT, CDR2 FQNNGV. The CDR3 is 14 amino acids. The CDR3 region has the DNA TGTGCCAGCAGCTTAGAACGGACAGTATACGAGCAGTACTTC. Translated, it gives CASSLERTVYEQYF.

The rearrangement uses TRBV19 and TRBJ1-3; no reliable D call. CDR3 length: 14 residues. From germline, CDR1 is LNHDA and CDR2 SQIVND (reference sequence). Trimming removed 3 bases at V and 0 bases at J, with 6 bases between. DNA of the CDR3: TGTGCCAGTAGTATTCAGGACTCTGGAAACACCATATATTTT. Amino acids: CASSIQDSGNTIYF.

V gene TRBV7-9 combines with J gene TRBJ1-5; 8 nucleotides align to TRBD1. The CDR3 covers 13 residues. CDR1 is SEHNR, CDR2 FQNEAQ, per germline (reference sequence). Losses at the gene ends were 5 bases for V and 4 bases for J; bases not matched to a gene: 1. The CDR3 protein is CASSRTGNQPQHF. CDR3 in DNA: TGTGCCAGCAGCCGGACAGGGAATCAGCCCCAGCATTTT.

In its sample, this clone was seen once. The DNA of the CDR3 is TGTGCCAGCAGTCCCGGGACAGGGGGAGTTAGCGAGCAGTACTTC. Its protein product is CASSPGTGGVSEQYF. V and J are TRBV6-5 and TRBJ2-7; 11 nucleotides agree with TRBD1. Germline V CDR1 and CDR2: MNHEY, SVGAGI. CDR3 length: 15 residues. After removal of 5 bases from V and 6 bases from J, the junction contained 9 bases not matched to a gene.

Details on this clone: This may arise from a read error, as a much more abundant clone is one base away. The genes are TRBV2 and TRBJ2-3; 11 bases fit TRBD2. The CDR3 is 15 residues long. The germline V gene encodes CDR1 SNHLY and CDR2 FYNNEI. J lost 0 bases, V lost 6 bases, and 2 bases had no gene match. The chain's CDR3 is CASSRTSGSTDTQYF. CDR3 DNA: TGTGCCAGCAGCAGGACTAGCGGGAGCACAGATACGCAGTATTTT.

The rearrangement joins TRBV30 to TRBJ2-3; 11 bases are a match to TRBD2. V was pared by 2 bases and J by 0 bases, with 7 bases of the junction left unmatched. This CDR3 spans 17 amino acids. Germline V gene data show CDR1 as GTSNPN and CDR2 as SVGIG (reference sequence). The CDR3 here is CAWSPTSGRWSTDTQYF. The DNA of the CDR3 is TGTGCCTGGAGTCCTACTAGCGGGAGATGGAGCACAGATACGCAGTATTTT.

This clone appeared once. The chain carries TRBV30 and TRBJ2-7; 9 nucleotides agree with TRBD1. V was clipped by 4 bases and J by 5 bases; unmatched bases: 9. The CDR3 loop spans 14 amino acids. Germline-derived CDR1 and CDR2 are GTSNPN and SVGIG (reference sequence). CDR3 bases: TGTGCCTGGACTAAAGGGACAGGGACCGACGAGCAGTACTTC. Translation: CAWTKGTGTDEQYF.

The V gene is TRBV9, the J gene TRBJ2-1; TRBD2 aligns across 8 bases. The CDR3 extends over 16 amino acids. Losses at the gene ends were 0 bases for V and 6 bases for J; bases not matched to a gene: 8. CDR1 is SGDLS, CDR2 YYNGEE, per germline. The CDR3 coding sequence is TGTGCCAGCAGCGTAGAGGGTAGCGGGAATCTCAATGAGCAGTTCTTC. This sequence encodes CASSVEGSGNLNEQFF. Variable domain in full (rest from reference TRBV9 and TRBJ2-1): DSGVTQTPKHLITATGQRVTLRCSPRSGDLSVYWYQQSLDQGLQFLIQYYNGEERAKGNILERFSAQQFPDLHSELNLSSLELGDSALYFCASSVEGSGNLNEQFFGPGTRLTVL.